A single sample gave rise to the 4 T cell receptor beta chains below, sequenced in a study of molecular identifiers for immune sequencing clone quantification. Using its own MiXCR run on the PCR reads, TCRdb lists one record per CDR3 protein. This table holds 490,000 or so distinct CDR3 sequences, around 25% found once. Sequenced: naive CD8+ T cells from blood, with Jurkat cell RNA spiked in. Indicated subset: FACS-sorted CD8+CD4-CCR7+CD45RA+ naive T cells. The receptor set was obtained from a human donor in good health. Some libraries in this study had Jurkat cell RNA spiked in.

In its sample, this clonotype was seen many times. The chain links TRBV6-5 to TRBJ2-7; the match to TRBD1 covers 7 bases. This CDR3 comprises 16 residues. The germline gives CDR1 MNHEY, CDR2 SVGAGI. The trim removed 0 bases at V and 3 bases at J, leaving 8 bases unmatched. CDR3 sequence reads: CASSYSGTERSYEQYF. In DNA, the CDR3 is TGTGCCAGCAGTTACTCCGGGACAGAAAGGAGCTACGAGCAGTACTTC.

This clonotype was seen only a few times. V is TRBV5-1 and J is TRBJ2-1; D is unresolved. V lost 0 bases, J lost 3 bases, and 7 bases lay in between. The CDR3 totals 14 residues. Germline V gives CDR1 SGHRS, CDR2 YFSETQ. The DNA of the CDR3 is TGCGCCAGCAGCTTGGTTCAGAACTACAATGAGCAGTTCTTC. Translation gives CASSLVQNYNEQFF.

This clonotype turned up a few times. CDR3 in amino acids: CASSEMEGADGYTF. The CDR3 nucleotides are TGTGCCAGCAGTGAAATGGAGGGGGCGGATGGCTACACCTTC. The V gene is TRBV2, the J gene TRBJ1-2; 7 bases line up with TRBD1. Germline V gene lookup returns CDR1 SNHLY and CDR2 FYNNEI. Unmatched junction bases numbered 6, after V lost 2 bases and J lost 6 bases. The CDR3 is 14 residues long. Filled out from reference TRBV2 and TRBJ1-2, the complete variable domain reads EPEVTQTPSHQVTQMGQEVILRCVPISNHLYFYWYRQILGQKVEFLVSFYNNEISEKSEIFDDQFSVERPDGSNFTLKIRSTKLEDSAMYFCASSEMEGADGYTFGSGTRLTVV.

This clonotype has just a few counts. The genes are TRBV3-1 and TRBJ1-1; D is undetermined. This CDR3 has 17 residues. Germline V gives CDR1 LGHDT, CDR2 YNNKEL (reference sequence). V gave up 5 bases and J gave up 4 bases, with 23 bases separating them. This chain's CDR3 is CASSIGWGFGSSTEAFF. The CDR3 nucleotides read TGTGCCAGCAGCATAGGATGGGGATTTGGGTCCTCCACTGAAGCTTTCTTT.